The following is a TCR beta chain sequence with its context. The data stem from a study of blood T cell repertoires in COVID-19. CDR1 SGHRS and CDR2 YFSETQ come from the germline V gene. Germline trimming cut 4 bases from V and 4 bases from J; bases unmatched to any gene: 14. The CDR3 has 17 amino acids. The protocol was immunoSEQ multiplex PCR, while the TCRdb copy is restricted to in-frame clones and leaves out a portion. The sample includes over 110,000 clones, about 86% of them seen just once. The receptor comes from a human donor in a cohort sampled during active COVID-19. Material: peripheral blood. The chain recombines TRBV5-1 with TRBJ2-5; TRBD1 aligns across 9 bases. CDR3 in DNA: TGCGCCAGCAGCCGCGGAACCGGGACAGGGACGTCAGAGACCCAGTACTTC. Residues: CASSRGTGTGTSETQYF.